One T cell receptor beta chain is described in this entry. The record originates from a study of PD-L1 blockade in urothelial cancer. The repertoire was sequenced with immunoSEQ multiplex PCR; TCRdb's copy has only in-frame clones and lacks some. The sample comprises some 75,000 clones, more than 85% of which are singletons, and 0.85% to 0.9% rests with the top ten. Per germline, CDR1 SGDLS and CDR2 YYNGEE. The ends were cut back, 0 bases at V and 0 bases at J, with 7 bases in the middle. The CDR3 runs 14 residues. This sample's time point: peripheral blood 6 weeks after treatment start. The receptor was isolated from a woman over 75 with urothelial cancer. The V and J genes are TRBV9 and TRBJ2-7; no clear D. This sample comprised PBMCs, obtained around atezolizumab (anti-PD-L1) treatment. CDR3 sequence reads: CASSVVPSSYEQYF. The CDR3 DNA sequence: TGTGCCAGCAGCGTAGTGCCTAGCTCCTACGAGCAGTACTTC.